Following are 25 T cell receptor beta chains from one sample sequenced in a study of blood T cells in healthy people across ages. The use of a sample-barcoded 5' primer and a J-beta primer mix characterized a second PCR of about 7 to 12 cycles. TCRdb reprocessed the 5' RACE reads with MiXCR, giving one entry per CDR3 protein. This sample has hundreds of thousands of distinct CDR3 sequences, with around three fifths found just once. Sequencing was performed on blood. All receptors derive from a man aged 35-49 years in good health.

The chain is built from TRBV5-1 and TRBJ2-5; D gene unclear. The length of the CDR3 is 14 residues. V was cut by 3 bases and J by 1 base, with 10 bases left in between. Germline CDR1 reads SGHRS; CDR2 reads YFSETQ. The CDR3 DNA reads TGCGCCAGCAGCTCACAGACCAGCCAAGAGACCCAGTACTTC. Amino acids: CASSSQTSQETQYF.

Only a few counts were recorded for this clonotype. V gene TRBV6-2 or TRBV6-3 combines with J gene TRBJ1-6, with D perhaps matching TRBD1 (5 bases). The CDR3 covers 14 residues. V was shortened by 2 bases and J by 9 bases, with 11 bases between the two germline ends. Germline lookup yields CDR1 MNHEY and CDR2 SVGEGT. The CDR3 here is CASSYQGSTSPLHF. CDR3 coding DNA: TGTGCCAGCAGTTACCAGGGTTCTACTTCACCCCTCCACTTT.

The chain employs TRBV29-1 and TRBJ2-7; tentatively, D is TRBD1 or TRBD2 (5 bases each). The germline V gene encodes CDR1 SQVTM and CDR2 ANQGSEA. This CDR3 is 12 amino acids long. V lost 3 bases to trimming and J lost 2 bases, with 8 bases between them. CDR3 nucleotide sequence: TGCAGCGTTGAGCTGGGGGCCTACGAGCAGTACTTC. Amino acids: CSVELGAYEQYF.

This clonotype was counted only a few times. V gene TRBV19 combines with J gene TRBJ1-5, with no clear D. Per the germline V gene, CDR1 is LNHDA and CDR2 is SQIVND (reference sequence). This CDR3 has 13 amino acids. Trimming stripped 9 bases from V and 0 bases from J, with 9 bases between. Here the CDR3 reads CARTMYSNQPQHF. In DNA form, the CDR3 reads TGTGCCAGGACGATGTATAGCAATCAGCCCCAGCATTTT.

The J gene is TRBJ2-7, the V gene TRBV13; D may correspond to TRBD1 or TRBD2 (5 bases each). The CDR3 extends over 22 amino acids. Per germline, CDR1 PRHDT and CDR2 FYEKMQ (reference sequence). Trimming removed 5 bases from V and 2 bases from J, with 37 bases in between. The CDR3 spells CASSQVWTSLDYSGLAPYEQYF. In nucleotides, the CDR3 is TGTGCCAGCAGCCAGGTTTGGACATCCCTTGACTACTCTGGCCTAGCTCCCTACGAGCAGTACTTC.

The J gene is TRBJ2-4, the V gene TRBV9; 8 nucleotides agree with TRBD2. The germline gives CDR1 SGDLS, CDR2 YYNGEE. V shed 3 bases, J shed 10 bases, and the junction held 3 bases outside the gene matches. The CDR3 spans 12 residues. CDR3 in amino acids: CASSELAGIQYF. CDR3 sequence (DNA): TGTGCCAGCAGCGAGTTAGCGGGAATTCAGTACTTC.

The rearrangement uses TRBV6-5 and TRBJ1-2; maybe TRBD1 (5 bases). The germline gives CDR1 MNHEY, CDR2 SVGAGI. V was pared by 5 bases and J by 8 bases, with 18 bases between. There are 14 residues in the CDR3. CDR3 amino acids: CASSPGSPLWGYTF. The CDR3 DNA is TGTGCCAGCAGTCCAGGGTCCCCCCTCTGGGGCTACACCTTC.

This clonotype was observed a few times. V gene TRBV5-6 combines with J gene TRBJ2-3, with 11 bases aligning to TRBD2. The CDR3 runs 17 residues. J was trimmed by 3 bases and V by 1 base; bases with no gene match: 7. Per the germline V gene, CDR1 is SGHDT and CDR2 is YYEEEE. Here the CDR3 reads CASSLNRLAGRTDTQYF. The CDR3 DNA follows: TGTGCCAGCAGCTTGAATAGACTAGCGGGAAGAACAGATACGCAGTATTTT.

The chain uses TRBV27 and TRBJ1-1; possibly TRBD1 for D (6 bases). With 2 bases removed from V and 0 bases from J, the gap between germline ends came to 22 bases. CDR3 length: 19 residues. Germline-derived CDR1 and CDR2 are MNHEY and SMNVEV (reference sequence). CDR3 residues: CASSLNPRGGTGLNTEAFF. The CDR3 coding sequence is TGTGCCAGCAGTTTAAACCCCCGCGGAGGTACAGGGCTGAACACTGAAGCTTTCTTT.

V usage is TRBV24-1 and J usage is TRBJ2-4; D is unclear. Matching the DNA end better, TRBJ2-5 makes the J call doubtful. This CDR3 is 14 amino acids long. Germline CDR1 KGHDR, CDR2 SFDVKD. The DNA for the CDR3 is TGTGCCACCAGTGATCAAACCTACCGAGAGACCCAGTACTTC. Its translation is CATSDQTYRETQYF.

A few counts support this clonotype. The CDR3 region is CASSPGQGATEAFF. In DNA, the CDR3 is TGTGCCAGCAGCCCCGGACAGGGGGCTACTGAAGCTTTCTTT. This chain joins TRBV7-3 and TRBJ1-1, with 11 positions matching TRBD1. CDR3 length: 14 amino acids. V shed 5 bases, J shed 5 bases, and the junction held 4 bases outside the gene matches. The germline gives CDR1 SGHTA, CDR2 FQGTGA.

The genes are TRBV7-2 and TRBJ2-5, with a possible D match to TRBD2 (6 bases). The V end lost 5 bases, the J end lost 2 bases, and 15 bases lay between the germline ends. The CDR3 contains 15 residues. Germline V CDR1 and CDR2: SGHTA, FQGNSA. The CDR3: CASSRGLTEQETQYF. CDR3 in DNA: TGTGCCAGCAGCCGGGGACTCACGGAGCAAGAGACCCAGTACTTC. Full variable domain (remainder filled in from reference TRBV7-2 and TRBJ2-5): GAGVSQSPSNKVTEKGKDVELRCDPISGHTALYWYRQSLGQGLEFLIYFQGNSAPDKSGLPSDRFSAERTGGSVSTLTIQRTQQEDSAVYLCASSRGLTEQETQYFGPGTRLLVL.

The rearrangement uses TRBV29-1 and TRBJ1-1; no definite D call. The CDR3 has 12 amino acids. Germline V lookup: CDR1 SQVTM, CDR2 ANQGSEA. V lost 4 bases, J lost 1 base, and 7 bases lay in between. The CDR3 region has the DNA TGCAGCGTTGGGGCGACGAACACTGAAGCTTTCTTT. It yields the protein CSVGATNTEAFF.

The rearrangement links TRBV2 to TRBJ2-1; D gene unclear. Between the trimmed V and J ends, which lost 1 base and 0 bases, there was a span of 7 bases. The V gene's germline CDR1 is SNHLY and CDR2 FYNNEI. The CDR3 spans 15 residues. The CDR3 coding sequence is TGTGCCAGCAGTGAAGAGGCTGGCTCCTACAATGAGCAGTTCTTC. It codes for CASSEEAGSYNEQFF.

The V call is TRBV6-1, the J call TRBJ1-2; TRBD1 matches 7 bases. This CDR3 has 13 amino acids. Germline CDR1 reads MNHNS; CDR2 reads SASEGT. J lost 5 bases, V lost 8 bases, and 8 bases had no gene match. The DNA for the CDR3 is TGTGCCAGCTGGGAAGGCAGGGGGTATGGCTACACCTTC. This gives the protein CASWEGRGYGYTF.

This clonotype has only a few counts. The chain has TRBV7-6 and TRBJ1-2; 10 nucleotides align to TRBD1. Germline CDR1 is SGHVS and CDR2 is FNYEAQ. Unmatched junction bases numbered 7, after V lost 5 bases and J lost 7 bases. CDR3 length: 14 amino acids. In DNA form, the CDR3 reads TGTGCCAGCAGCACCGGACAGGGGGTTTTTGGCTACACCTTC. This encodes CASSTGQGVFGYTF.

V and J are TRBV27 and TRBJ2-1; TRBD1 matches 9 bases. Losses at the gene ends were 5 bases for V and 5 bases for J; bases not matched to a gene: 4. Germline CDR1 reads MNHEY; CDR2 reads SMNVEV (reference sequence). CDR3 length: 14 residues. In DNA form, the CDR3 reads TGTGCCAGCAGTCACAGGGGGCGGAACAATGAGCAGTTCTTC. Translated: CASSHRGRNNEQFF.

This clonotype was recorded at least ten times. The gene calls are TRBV3-1 and TRBJ2-1, with 7 nucleotides matching TRBD2. The CDR3 is 10 residues long. Germline assignment: CDR1 LGHDT and CDR2 YNNKEL (reference sequence). The CDR3 spells CASGVTEQFF. Written as DNA, the CDR3 is TGTGCAAGCGGGGTTACTGAGCAGTTCTTC.

A few counts support this clonotype. J is TRBJ2-3 and V is TRBV7-3; D not certain. The CDR3 spans 12 residues. Trimming took off 3 bases at V and 5 bases at J, with 6 bases between the two ends. The germline V gene has CDR1 SGHTA and CDR2 FQGTGA. CDR3 coding DNA: TGTGCCAGCAGCTTCATCGGAGATACGCAGTATTTT. This sequence encodes CASSFIGDTQYF. The full variable domain, completed using reference TRBV7-3 and TRBJ2-3, is GAGVSQTPSNKVTEKGKYVELRCDPISGHTALYWYRQSLGQGPEFLIYFQGTGAADDSGLPNDRFFAVRPEGSVSTLKIQRTERGDSAVYLCASSFIGDTQYFGPGTRLTVL.

The V and J genes are TRBV5-1 and TRBJ2-7; the D gene is possibly TRBD2 (5 bases). The germline V gene has CDR1 SGHRS and CDR2 YFSETQ. V was clipped by 0 bases and J by 0 bases, with 7 bases between them. This CDR3 comprises 14 residues. CDR3 protein: CASSLEDYSYEQYF. The CDR3 DNA is TGCGCCAGCAGCTTGGAAGACTACTCCTACGAGCAGTACTTC.

The chain recombines TRBV7-6 with TRBJ2-5, with a tentative D call TRBD2 (7 bases). The CDR3 sequence is 15 residues long. Germline loops: CDR1 SGHVS, CDR2 FNYEAQ. Trimming removed 5 bases at V and 5 bases at J, with 18 bases between. The CDR3 here is CASSPRGGLLETQYF. CDR3 DNA: TGTGCCAGCAGCCCCCGCGGGGGCTTGTTGGAGACCCAGTACTTC.

The chain employs TRBV12-3 or TRBV12-4 and TRBJ2-5, with D perhaps matching TRBD1 (5 bases). The end of the DNA fits TRBJ2-7 better, so the J call may be wrong. This CDR3 is 11 amino acids long. CDR3 protein: CASGALYEQYF. The CDR3 DNA reads as TGTGCCAGCGGGGCTTTATACGAGCAGTACTTC.

This clonotype showed up just a few times. J is TRBJ2-7 and V is TRBV11-1, with 10 nucleotides matching TRBD2. The length of the CDR3 is 16 residues. The germline V gene has CDR1 SGHAT and CDR2 FQDESV (reference sequence). Losses at the gene ends were 1 base for V and 4 bases for J; bases not matched to a gene: 7. Here the CDR3 DNA reads TGTGCCAGCAGCTTAGAAGGGCTAGCGGGAGCTTACGAGCAGTACTTC. Protein product: CASSLEGLAGAYEQYF. Complete variable domain (other parts from reference TRBV11-1 and TRBJ2-7): EAEVAQSPRYKITEKSQAVAFWCDPISGHATLYWYRQILGQGPELLVQFQDESVVDDSQLPKDRFSAERLKGVDSTLKIQPAELGDSAMYLCASSLEGLAGAYEQYFGPGTRLTVT.

The V gene is TRBV24-1, the J gene TRBJ2-1, with TRBD1 as a possible D gene (6 bases). Germline CDR1 and CDR2: KGHDR and SFDVKD. Trimming removed 3 bases at V and 8 bases at J, with 10 bases between. The CDR3 has 13 amino acids. The CDR3 DNA sequence: TGTGCCACCAGTGATCAGGGGTTTGATGAGCAGTTCTTC. This translates into CATSDQGFDEQFF.

Worth noting for this clonotype: Since no conserved phenylalanine or tryptophan closes the CDR3, a read error is the likely cause. The rearrangement uses TRBV5-5 and TRBJ2-5, with 9 bases aligning to TRBD1. With 4 bases clipped from V and 6 bases from J, the junction kept 16 bases outside the gene matches. Germline V gene sequence: CDR1 SGHKS, CDR2 YYEKEE (reference sequence). The CDR3 is made up of 17 amino acids. The CDR3: CASSPFSEGQGRQTQYI. The CDR3 nucleotides read TGTGCCAGCAGCCCGTTTTCAGAGGGACAGGGAAGGCAGACCCAGTACATC.